This T cell receptor (beta chain) came from a study of CD8+CD57+ T cells in acquired aplastic anemia (dated by TCRdb to 2016 to 2018). General notes on the study: On average, sorted CD4+ and CD8+ cells yielded roughly 3.4 ug of extracted DNA, with a range of about 0.17 to 27.4 ug. On the study overall, not on this receptor specifically: No significant difference in CD8+ Simpson's diversity was found between patients and healthy controls (P=0.060). Roughly 30 CD8+ CDR3 sequences were shared between patients and controls but appeared highly expressed in patients and within their immunodominant clones.

About this clonotype: The clone's antigen remains unknown. No base quality information exists; no much larger clone differs at one position.

Profiling of TCR beta VDJ combinations and CDR3 sequences used genomic DNA as the template. An Illumina HiSeq 2000 was the platform used for TCR repertoire sequencing. The authors processed their data as follows. TRBV/TRBJ rearrangement plots, CDR3 size and DJ length profiles, and Simpson's diversity index were used to evaluate the repertoires. The most abundant DNA sequence in the deep sequencing data was taken as the immunodominant clone. CDR3 amino acid sequences were screened for sharing across subjects and compared with published repertoires and the VDJdb database. The public reads were quality trimmed at Q25 with fastp and then assembled into clones with MiXCR by TCRdb, keeping productive beta chains. Identical CDR3 protein sequences are pooled into one entry, listed with their most common genes and DNA. The authors' filters were not applied to this entry. The sample yields more than 150,000 distinct CDR3 sequences; less than 65% were counted once. The top ten clones comprise more than 45% of the sample.

The study deep-sequenced TCR repertoires of sorted CD4+ and CD8+ blood T cells from severe aplastic anemia patients and healthy subjects. Ficoll-Paque density gradient centrifugation was used to isolate peripheral blood mononuclear cells. CD4+ and CD8+ T cells were sorted by FACS or magnetic beads before DNA extraction. The sequence was obtained from a human donor with severe aplastic anemia or a healthy control (not recorded which). Sequencing was performed on sorted CD4+, CD8+, or CD8+CD57+ T cells (not recorded which) from PBMCs.

The CDR3 protein sequence reads: CSAPRQGINQPQHF. The base sequence is TGCAGTGCCCCACGACAGGGGATTAATCAGCCCCAGCATTTT. The rearrangement combines TRBV20-1 with TRBJ1-5, with TRBD1 identical over 8 junction bases. Unmatched junction bases come to 8, with V trimmed by 6 bases and J by 4 bases. Spanning cysteine to phenylalanine, the CDR3 consists of 14 amino acids. Only the CDR3 part of the read is kept: 42 bases, read in frame from the first base. From the germline V gene (reference sequence), CDR1 is DFQATT and CDR2 is SNEGSKA.